These 21 T cell receptor beta chains share one sample of origin, sequenced in a study of identical twins. Using its own MiXCR run on the 5' RACE reads, TCRdb lists one record per CDR3 protein. There are roughly 500,000 distinct CDR3 sequences in the sample; 22% occur only once, and about 0.91% lies in the top ten. The sample also formed part of further work on T cells expressing NK-cell markers.

Sequencing was done on a sample of CD4+ T cells sorted from blood. These TCRs come from a young woman in good health.

The sample holds a few counts of this clonotype. The V call is TRBV27, the J call TRBJ2-5; maybe TRBD1 (5 bases). Trimming took 8 bases from V and 2 from J, leaving 12 bases between them. The CDR3 is 13 amino acids. Germline V gives CDR1 MNHEY, CDR2 SMNVEV (reference sequence). The CDR3 sequence: CASQTRAQETQYF. The CDR3 coding sequence is TGTGCCAGCCAAACCAGGGCACAAGAGACCCAGTACTTC.

This clonotype has a handful of counts. The chain couples TRBV5-1 to TRBJ2-3; either TRBD1 or TRBD2 may supply D (5 bases each). Trimming pared 4 bases from V and 9 bases from J, leaving 18 bases between. The CDR3 loop spans 14 amino acids. Germline lookup yields CDR1 SGHRS and CDR2 YFSETQ. The CDR3 bases are TGCGCCAGCAGCCCCAACCCGGGACCTCAAACGCAGTATTTT. Translated, it gives CASSPNPGPQTQYF.

A few counts support this clonotype. This chain uses TRBV9 with TRBJ2-3; D is unclear. The CDR3 has 12 residues. The germline V gene encodes CDR1 SGDLS and CDR2 YYNGEE. V was cut by 0 bases and J by 5 bases, with 4 bases left in between. In DNA, the CDR3 is TGTGCCAGCAGCGTAGGGAAAGATACGCAGTATTTT. This encodes CASSVGKDTQYF.

This chain links TRBV12-3 or TRBV12-4 with TRBJ1-1; D ambiguous. V gave up 2 bases and J gave up 5 bases, with 9 bases separating them. CDR3 length: 13 residues. In nucleotides, the CDR3 is TGTGCCAGCAGTTTATTTGAGGCGACTGAAGCTTTCTTT. This encodes CASSLFEATEAFF.

This clonotype has more than one count but fewer than ten. This chain connects TRBV10-1 to TRBJ2-3; 12 bases are a match to TRBD1. Germline lookup yields CDR1 WNHNN and CDR2 SYGVQD (reference sequence). The CDR3 has 15 residues. V was pared by 6 bases and J by 5 bases, with 6 bases of the junction left unmatched. DNA of the CDR3: TGCGCCAGCAGAACCGGGACAGGGGGCAAAGATACGCAGTATTTT. Translation: CASRTGTGGKDTQYF.

This chain joins TRBV20-1 and TRBJ2-1; 12 bases fit TRBD2. The V segment lost 5 bases and the J segment 0 bases; nucleotides outside the gene matches: 8. The CDR3 sequence is 17 residues long. CDR1 and CDR2 from the germline V gene are DFQATT and SNEGSKA (reference sequence). CDR3 protein: CSALTSGGPSSYNEQFF. The DNA of the CDR3 is TGCAGTGCTCTGACTAGCGGGGGCCCCAGCTCCTACAATGAGCAGTTCTTC.

This clonotype has ten or more counts. V usage is TRBV18 and J usage is TRBJ1-1; tentatively, D is TRBD1 (6 bases). The CDR3 runs to 13 residues. The germline V gene encodes CDR1 KGHSH and CDR2 LQKENI. V was shortened by 5 bases and J by 0 bases, with 7 bases between the two germline ends. The CDR3 protein is CASSRQVNTEAFF. CDR3 sequence (DNA): TGTGCCAGCTCAAGACAGGTGAACACTGAAGCTTTCTTT.

This sequence joins TRBV20-1 and TRBJ2-3; weak D call: TRBD2 (5 bases). The V and J ends lost 5 bases and 0 bases respectively, with 6 bases between them. This CDR3 is built from 12 residues. Per the germline V gene, CDR1 is DFQATT and CDR2 is SNEGSKA (reference sequence). Here the CDR3 DNA reads TGCAGTGCTGCGGGCAGCACAGATACGCAGTATTTT. Translation: CSAAGSTDTQYF.

The table lists this clonotype with a few counts. The chain links TRBV12-3 or TRBV12-4 to TRBJ1-2; TRBD1 might be the D (5 bases). This CDR3 region has 13 residues. The germline V and J ends were trimmed by 4 bases and 2 bases, with 8 bases remaining between them. The CDR3 sequence: CASSSRGNYGYTF. Written as DNA, the CDR3 is TGTGCCAGCAGTTCTCGGGGGAACTATGGCTACACCTTC.

The DNA of the CDR3 is TGTGCCATTTCTCGGGGACCGACTAATGAAAAACTGTTTTTT. Amino acid sequence: CAISRGPTNEKLFF. The J gene is TRBJ1-4, the V gene TRBV10-3; possibly TRBD1 for D (5 bases). The V gene lost 9 bases and the J gene lost 2 bases, with 13 bases spanning the gap. The germline V gene encodes CDR1 ENHRY and CDR2 SYGVKD. The CDR3 has 14 amino acids.

V gene TRBV5-1 combines with J gene TRBJ2-2, with unresolved D. Germline V gene sequence: CDR1 SGHRS, CDR2 YFSETQ. The germline V and J ends were trimmed by 1 base and 6 bases, with 13 bases remaining between them. The CDR3 consists of 15 residues. The CDR3 sequence is CASSLIPTSAGELFF. CDR3 in DNA: TGCGCCAGCAGCTTGATCCCGACAAGCGCCGGGGAGCTGTTTTTT.

The chain has TRBV7-8 and TRBJ2-7; the D is unclear. With 1 base removed from V and 2 bases from J, the gap between germline ends came to 21 bases. CDR1 SGHVS and CDR2 FQNEAQ come from the germline V gene. The CDR3 runs 18 residues. The CDR3 sequence is CASSLGGKAAVPPYEQYF. The CDR3 DNA follows: TGTGCCAGCAGCTTAGGCGGAAAAGCTGCTGTTCCCCCCTACGAGCAGTACTTC.

V gene TRBV5-4 combines with J gene TRBJ2-7; the match to TRBD1 covers 7 bases. Trimming took 4 bases from V and 7 from J; bases not matched to a gene: 8. CDR1 SGHNT and CDR2 YYREEE come from the germline V gene (reference sequence). This CDR3 contains 13 residues. CDR3 in amino acids: CASSVTGAGEQYF. The CDR3 region has the DNA TGTGCCAGCAGCGTTACAGGGGCCGGAGAGCAGTACTTC.

This chain uses TRBV28 with TRBJ2-1, with 7 bases matching TRBD1. This CDR3 spans 12 amino acids. CDR1 is MDHEN and CDR2 is SYDVKM in the germline V gene. With V trimmed by 10 bases and J by 11 bases, 11 bases remained unmatched. The CDR3 bases are TGTGCCACCGCCACCCGACAGGGCCAGCAGTTCTTC. Translating it yields CATATRQGQQFF.

The V gene is TRBV4-3, the J gene TRBJ1-4, with D tentatively TRBD1 (5 bases). The CDR3 loop spans 16 amino acids. In germline, CDR1 is LGHNA, CDR2 YSLEER. The V and J ends lost 1 base and 3 bases respectively, with 12 bases between them. This chain's CDR3 is CASSQASRVANEKLFF. The CDR3 DNA sequence: TGCGCCAGCAGCCAAGCAAGCAGGGTAGCTAATGAAAAACTGTTTTTT.

A few counts support this clonotype. V usage is TRBV9 and J usage is TRBJ2-3; D uncertain. Germline V gene data show CDR1 as SGDLS and CDR2 as YYNGEE. The ends were cut back, 7 bases at V and 6 bases at J, with 12 bases in the middle. The CDR3 covers 12 residues. CDR3 bases: TGTGCCAGCGGACCGACCGGGGATACGCAGTATTTT. Protein sequence: CASGPTGDTQYF.

There are a few counts of this clonotype. CDR3 DNA: TGTGCCAGCAGCTACCAACGGGTTCCCAACGAGCAGTACTTC. Translated, it gives CASSYQRVPNEQYF. This rearrangement joins TRBV7-8 to TRBJ2-7; D gene unclear. V lost 4 bases to trimming and J lost 5 bases, with 15 bases between them. Germline values: CDR1 SGHVS, CDR2 FQNEAQ. The CDR3 length is 14 residues.

The V and J genes are TRBV5-1 and TRBJ2-2; D is unclear. CDR1 is SGHRS and CDR2 is YFSETQ in the germline V gene. The CDR3 has 16 residues. V dropped 4 bases and J dropped 3 bases, with 16 bases sitting between them. Written as DNA, the CDR3 is TGCGCCAGCAGCGCTGACGCACAGCCTTACACCGGGGAGCTGTTTTTT. This codes for CASSADAQPYTGELFF.

The chain has TRBV12-5 and TRBJ1-1, with 7 bases lining up with TRBD1. This CDR3 is 13 amino acids long. The ends lost 6 bases at V and 11 bases at J; junction bases unmatched: 12. Germline CDR1 and CDR2: LGHNT and FRNRAP. The CDR3 bases are TGTGCTAGTGGCCCCAGACAGGGCCAGACGGCTTTCTTT. Protein product: CASGPRQGQTAFF.

In this sample, this clonotype turned up a few times. The genes are TRBV7-6 and TRBJ2-3; 7 bases are a match to TRBD2. CDR1 is SGHVS and CDR2 is FNYEAQ in the germline V gene. The CDR3 has 14 residues. V dropped 5 bases and J dropped 5; count of bases not matched to a gene: 7. The CDR3 reads CASSPAGFRDTQYF. For the CDR3, the DNA is TGTGCCAGCAGCCCAGCGGGGTTCAGAGATACGCAGTATTTT. Full variable domain (rest looked up from reference TRBV7-6 and TRBJ2-3): GAGVSQSPRYKVTKRGQDVALRCDPISGHVSLYWYRQALGQGPEFLTYFNYEAQQDKSGLPNDRFSAERPEGSISTLTIQRTEQRDSAMYRCASSPAGFRDTQYFGPGTRLTVL.

This clonotype was seen a few times. The J gene is TRBJ2-7, the V gene TRBV20-1, with TRBD1 matching over 7 bases. CDR1 and CDR2 (germline): DFQATT, SNEGSKA (reference sequence). Trimming removed 0 bases from V and 2 bases from J; junction bases left unmatched: 4. There are 14 residues in the CDR3. The CDR3 reads CSARDLGQPYEQYF. The CDR3 nucleotides are TGCAGTGCTAGAGATCTGGGACAGCCCTACGAGCAGTACTTC.